The clone carrying this TCR beta chain was observed many times. These data come from a study of blood T cell repertoires in COVID-19. The CDR3 extends over 16 amino acids. Germline trimming cut 4 bases from V and 7 bases from J; bases unmatched to any gene: 13. In germline, CDR1 is LGHDT, CDR2 YNNKEL (reference sequence). Here immunoSEQ multiplex PCR was the method, and the copy in TCRdb shows in-frame clones only, minus some. There are 150,000 to 200,000 clones in the sample; 75% to 85% occur only once, and roughly 5.7% lies in the top ten. The TCR was taken from a middle-aged woman with COVID-19, enrolled during active disease. Sequenced: peripheral blood. The chain links TRBV3-1 (or the pseudogene TRBV3-2) to TRBJ2-7; 10 bases align to TRBD1. The CDR3 nucleotides are TGTGCCAGCAGCCCCACGGGGGGGACAGGGGTAAGGGAGCAGTACTTC. Protein product: CASSPTGGTGVREQYF.